The 5 T cell receptor beta chains below were found in one sample sequenced in a study of blood T cells in healthy people across ages (dated by TCRdb to between 2015 and 2017). The library was built by means of 5' RACE. Sequencing relied on an Illumina HiSeq 2500. A second PCR of about 7 to 12 cycles was run with a J-beta primer mix and a sample-barcoded 5' primer. Starting from the raw public reads, TCRdb applied fastp trimming at Q25, assembled clones with MiXCR and retained in-frame beta chains. Each entry merges the rows of one CDR3 protein and shows their most common DNA and genes. This sample comprises some 1 million distinct CDR3 sequences, over 35% of them detected only once. The ten top clones hold under 20% of the sample. The material sequenced was blood. These receptors originate from a woman aged 55-75 years in good health.

The table lists this clonotype with a few counts. V and J are TRBV7-6 and TRBJ1-4, with a weak D call TRBD1 (6 bases). This CDR3 comprises 16 residues. The V and J ends lost 5 bases and 3 bases respectively, with 16 bases between them. The germline CDR1 and CDR2 sequences are SGHVS and FNYEAQ. The CDR3, as DNA: TGTGCCAGCAGCCCCGCCACACAGGGCGCTAATGAAAAACTGTTTTTT. Amino acids: CASSPATQGANEKLFF. Supplemented by reference TRBV7-6 and TRBJ1-4, the full variable domain reads GAGVSQSPRYKVTKRGQDVALRCDPISGHVSLYWYRQALGQGPEFLTYFNYEAQQDKSGLPNDRFSAERPEGSISTLTIQRTEQRDSAMYRCASSPATQGANEKLFFGSGTQLSVL.

V and J are TRBV20-1 and TRBJ2-7; no definite D call. Trimming pared 1 base from V and 2 bases from J, leaving 9 bases between. Germline V gene sequence: CDR1 DFQATT, CDR2 SNEGSKA (reference sequence). This CDR3 comprises 13 residues. The CDR3 DNA sequence: TGCAGTGCTAGAGTGGTTCCAACCTACGAGCAGTACTTC. Amino acid sequence: CSARVVPTYEQYF.

The chain joins TRBV29-1 to TRBJ2-7, with D possibly being TRBD1 (6 bases). The CDR3 totals 11 residues. V dropped 6 bases and J dropped 6 bases, with 12 bases sitting between them. Germline V gene data show CDR1 as SQVTM and CDR2 as ANQGSEA. This CDR3 is CSVKQGGEQYF. The CDR3 DNA follows: TGCAGCGTCAAACAGGGCGGCGAGCAGTACTTC.

This clonotype was seen more than once but under ten times. The chain carries TRBV5-1 and TRBJ2-7; D is possibly TRBD1 or TRBD2 (5 bases each). V dropped 4 bases and J dropped 1 base, with 15 bases sitting between them. CDR3 length equals 15 residues. Germline V CDR1 and CDR2: SGHRS, YFSETQ. The CDR3 protein is CASSPGTGISYEQYF. The CDR3 DNA sequence: TGCGCCAGCAGCCCCGGGACGGGGATTTCCTACGAGCAGTACTTC.

The chain couples TRBV7-8 to TRBJ2-1; TRBD2 matches 13 bases. V lost 5 bases to trimming and J lost 15 bases; unmatched junction nucleotides: 10. The CDR3 sequence is 14 residues long. CDR1 and CDR2 from the germline V gene are SGHVS and FQNEAQ. CDR3 sequence reads: CASSLRTSGRRGFF. Here the CDR3 DNA reads TGTGCCAGCAGCCTCCGGACTAGCGGGAGAAGGGGGTTCTTC.